What follows are 5 T cell receptor beta chains derived from one specimen sequenced in a study of cytomegalovirus exposure and HLA in healthy donors. PCR used 60 Vbeta primers and 13 Jbeta primers. Profiled with immunoSEQ multiplex PCR; TCRdb holds only in-frame clones, not every one. Found here are over 150,000 clones, about four fifths of them singletons; the top ten hold approximately 4.6%. The sequencing input was PBMCs. These receptors were taken from a man younger than 40 in good health and CMV-seropositive.

As DNA, the CDR3 is TGTGCCAGCAGCTCTTCCCCCGGCTCGCTAGGGAACACCGGGGAGCTGTTTTTT. Its protein is CASSSSPGSLGNTGELFF. This chain uses TRBV7-2 with TRBJ2-2, with D hard to call. The CDR3 has 18 residues. Germline-derived CDR1 and CDR2 are SGHTA and FQGNSA. V shed 4 bases and J shed 1 base, with 19 bases lying between them.

Points on this clone: Relative to the germline gene, one junction end is altered; a read error may explain this. The chain joins TRBV27 to TRBJ2-7; 10 bases agree with TRBD2. Germline V gene lookup returns CDR1 MNHEY and CDR2 SMNVEV (reference sequence). The CDR3 contains 15 residues. CDR3 region: CASSPSSGGTYGQYF. In DNA form, the CDR3 reads TGTGCCAGCAGTCCCTCTAGCGGGGGAACCTACGGGCAGTACTTC.

The chain joins TRBV7-2 to TRBJ2-2; D gene unclear. V was clipped by 5 bases and J by 1 base, with 14 bases between them. Germline loops: CDR1 SGHTA, CDR2 FQGNSA. The CDR3 length is 16 residues. The CDR3: CASSPPRFLNTGELFF. Written as DNA, the CDR3 is TGTGCCAGCAGCCCTCCCCGGTTTCTGAACACCGGGGAGCTGTTTTTT.

V usage is TRBV28 and J usage is TRBJ2-7; unclear D gene. Trimming left V 8 bases short and J 3 bases short, with 11 bases between. The length of the CDR3 is 12 residues. Germline loops: CDR1 MDHEN, CDR2 SYDVKM. Here the CDR3 reads CASRSSDYEQYF. The DNA of the CDR3 is TGTGCCAGCCGATCTTCAGACTACGAGCAGTACTTC.

The V gene is TRBV15, the J gene TRBJ1-2; perhaps TRBD1 as D (6 bases). CDR1 is LNHNV, CDR2 YYDKDF, per germline (reference sequence). CDR3 length: 15 residues. The V gene lost 5 bases and the J gene lost 2 bases, with 15 bases spanning the gap. The CDR3 region has the DNA TGTGCCACCAGCCGACAGGACACGATAAACTATGGCTACACCTTC. Protein: CATSRQDTINYGYTF.